One and the same sample provided the 30 T cell receptor beta chains below, sequenced in a study of response to subunit inactivated influenza vaccine. From the RT-PCR reads, TCRdb called clonotypes with MiXCR, one entry per CDR3 protein. The sample holds around 160,000 distinct CDR3 sequences, 11% seen once. The sequencing used non-naive T cells sorted from PBMCs, collected 40 to 50 days after vaccination. These receptors originate from a man aged 50-60 years who received an inactivated influenza vaccine.

This sequence joins TRBV29-1 and TRBJ1-2; TRBD1 matches 11 bases. This CDR3 comprises 14 residues. Germline V gene sequence: CDR1 SQVTM, CDR2 ANQGSEA. The V segment lost 4 bases and the J segment 7 bases; nucleotides outside the gene matches: 8. Here the CDR3 DNA reads TGCAGCGTTGGCGCCGGGACAGGGGGTTCTGGCTACACCTTC. Its protein product is CSVGAGTGGSGYTF. Complete variable domain (other parts from reference TRBV29-1 and TRBJ1-2): SAVISQKPSRDICQRGTSLTIQCQVDSQVTMMFWYRQQPGQSLTLIATANQGSEATYESGFVIDKFPISRPNLTFSTLTVSNMSPEDSSIYLCSVGAGTGGSGYTFGSGTRLTVV.

This clonotype was counted only a few times. The rearrangement uses TRBV6-1 and TRBJ1-1; TRBD1 aligns across 10 bases. The CDR3 has 16 residues. The junction had 8 bases not matched to a gene; V was cut back by 6 bases and J by 1 base. Germline loops: CDR1 MNHNS, CDR2 SASEGT. The CDR3 protein is CASSPTGGPKNTEAFF. The CDR3 coding sequence is TGTGCCAGCAGCCCGACAGGGGGCCCGAAGAACACTGAAGCTTTCTTT.

This clonotype appeared many times. V usage is TRBV7-9 and J usage is TRBJ2-1; D tentatively reads TRBD1 or TRBD2 (5 bases each). The V end lost 5 bases, the J end lost 6 bases, and 8 bases lay between the germline ends. In germline, CDR1 is SEHNR, CDR2 FQNEAQ (reference sequence). The CDR3 spans 12 residues. The CDR3 loop reads CASSLGANEQFF. The CDR3 DNA reads TGTGCCAGCAGCCTCGGGGCCAATGAGCAGTTCTTC.

The V gene is TRBV7-9, the J gene TRBJ2-7; D remains unclear. CDR1 and CDR2 (germline): SEHNR, FQNEAQ (reference sequence). The germline V and J ends were trimmed by 5 bases and 2 bases, with 10 bases remaining between them. There are 13 residues in the CDR3. For the CDR3, the DNA is TGTGCCAGCAGCAAGGACGTAGCCTACGAGCAGTACTTC. Translation: CASSKDVAYEQYF.

This clonotype was found a few times. The chain uses TRBV5-6 and TRBJ2-3; D not resolved. This CDR3 is built from 13 residues. CDR1 SGHDT and CDR2 YYEEEE come from the germline V gene. With 4 bases removed from V and 2 bases from J, the gap between germline ends came to 8 bases. The CDR3 DNA reads as TGTGCCAGCAGCCCCGGAGTCACAGATACGCAGTATTTT. Protein: CASSPGVTDTQYF. The whole variable domain, filled in from reference TRBV5-6 and TRBJ2-3, reads DAGVTQSPTHLIKTRGQQVTLRCSPKSGHDTVSWYQQALGQGPQFIFQYYEEEERQRGNFPDRFSGHQFPNYSSELNVNALLLGDSALYLCASSPGVTDTQYFGPGTRLTVL.

The rearrangement links TRBV4-2 to TRBJ2-1; D gene unclear. Germline assignment: CDR1 LGHNA and CDR2 YNFKEQ. The CDR3 consists of 18 residues. V lost 0 bases and J 0 bases, leaving 15 bases between the germline ends. CDR3 loop: CASSQDVVWQSSYNEQFF. The CDR3 nucleotides are TGTGCCAGCAGCCAAGATGTGGTGTGGCAAAGCTCCTACAATGAGCAGTTCTTC.

Of note for this clonotype: Since a much larger clone is just one base distant, this may be a read error. The J gene is TRBJ2-7, the V gene TRBV7-9; TRBD2 might be the D (5 bases). The CDR3 contains 13 residues. CDR1 SEHNR and CDR2 FQNEAQ come from the germline V gene (reference sequence). The chain's CDR3 is CSSRADGLFEQYF. The CDR3 DNA reads TGTTCCAGCAGAGCGGACGGGCTGTTCGAGCAGTACTTC.

The chain links TRBV2 to TRBJ2-7; D is undetermined. Trimming took off 2 bases at V and 6 bases at J, with 5 bases between the two ends. Germline V CDR1 and CDR2: SNHLY, FYNNEI. This CDR3 is built from 11 residues. The CDR3 DNA is TGTGCCAGCAGTGAAAAAGGCGAGCAGTACTTC. This sequence encodes CASSEKGEQYF. The variable domain in full, with the rest retrieved from reference TRBV2 and TRBJ2-7, is EPEVTQTPSHQVTQMGQEVILRCVPISNHLYFYWYRQILGQKVEFLVSFYNNEISEKSEIFDDQFSVERPDGSNFTLKIRSTKLEDSAMYFCASSEKGEQYFGPGTRLTVT.

The rearrangement joins TRBV9 to TRBJ2-7, with TRBD2 matching over 16 bases. V shed 4 bases and J 1 base; nucleotides not matched to a gene: 8. CDR3 length: 18 amino acids. CDR1 and CDR2 (germline): SGDLS, YYNGEE. CDR3 nucleotides: TGTGCCAGCAGCCCTGGGACTAGCGGGAGGGCCCTATCCTACGAGCAGTACTTC. Residues: CASSPGTSGRALSYEQYF.

The CDR3 DNA is TGCGCCAGCAGCCAAACCGGGACAGGGGTTCTTAACTATGGCTACACCTTC. Protein product: CASSQTGTGVLNYGYTF. The chain employs TRBV4-1 and TRBJ1-2; the match to TRBD1 covers 10 bases. The CDR3 runs to 17 residues. With 2 bases clipped from V and 1 base from J, the junction kept 7 bases outside the gene matches. CDR1 and CDR2 from the germline V gene are MGHRA and YSYEKL.

There are many counts of this clonotype. The rearrangement joins TRBV5-5 to TRBJ1-4; D not certain. Germline CDR1 and CDR2: SGHKS and YYEKEE (reference sequence). Trimming took off 4 bases at V and 2 bases at J, with 9 bases between the two ends. The CDR3 consists of 14 residues. The CDR3 loop reads CASSVLVTNEKLFF. The CDR3 DNA is TGTGCCAGCAGCGTTCTGGTCACTAATGAAAAACTGTTTTTT.

Many counts were recorded for this clonotype. The chain carries TRBV20-1 and TRBJ2-1, with D unclear. The germline V gene encodes CDR1 DFQATT and CDR2 SNEGSKA (reference sequence). V was pared by 3 bases and J by 0 bases, with 6 bases between. CDR3 length equals 13 residues. The CDR3 is CSASYRSYNEQFF. The CDR3 DNA follows: TGCAGTGCTAGTTATCGCTCCTACAATGAGCAGTTCTTC.

This clonotype was seen at least ten times. This chain joins TRBV5-5 and TRBJ2-7, with 8 bases fitting TRBD2. V lost 4 bases, J lost 2 bases, and 5 bases stayed unmatched. This CDR3 spans 14 amino acids. The germline CDR1 and CDR2 sequences are SGHKS and YYEKEE (reference sequence). The CDR3 sequence: CASSPTSGAYEQYF. CDR3 in DNA: TGTGCCAGCAGCCCCACTAGCGGAGCCTACGAGCAGTACTTC.

V and J are TRBV18 and TRBJ1-5; 12 nucleotides line up with TRBD1. This CDR3 region has 16 residues. V lost 2 bases to trimming and J lost 6 bases; unmatched junction nucleotides: 5. Looked up from germline, CDR1 is KGHSH and CDR2 is LQKENI. CDR3 sequence: CASSPGTGGRIQPQHF. The CDR3 bases are TGTGCCAGCTCACCAGGGACAGGGGGCCGGATTCAGCCCCAGCATTTT.

This clonotype was seen at least ten times. The rearrangement links TRBV5-1 to TRBJ1-6; 9 bases fit TRBD1. Germline CDR1 and CDR2: SGHRS and YFSETQ. This CDR3 region has 15 residues. V shed 4 bases and J 9 bases; nucleotides not matched to a gene: 8. CDR3 protein: CASSQKGQGSSPLHF. The CDR3, as DNA: TGCGCCAGCAGCCAGAAGGGACAGGGAAGTTCACCCCTCCACTTT. Filled out from reference TRBV5-1 and TRBJ1-6, the complete variable domain reads KAGVTQTPRYLIKTRGQQVTLSCSPISGHRSVSWYQQTPGQGLQFLFEYFSETQRNKGNFPGRFSGRQFSNSRSEMNVSTLELGDSALYLCASSQKGQGSSPLHFGNGTRLTVT.

V usage is TRBV7-2 and J usage is TRBJ1-6, with 7 bases aligning to TRBD1. V lost 5 bases to trimming and J lost 9 bases; unmatched junction nucleotides: 7. Germline CDR1 SGHTA, CDR2 FQGNSA. The CDR3 is made up of 14 amino acids. In DNA, the CDR3 is TGTGCCAGCAGCGCCACCGGGACAGTTTCACCCCTCCACTTT. Its protein product is CASSATGTVSPLHF.

This clonotype was counted ten times or more. The rearrangement joins TRBV6-2 or TRBV6-3 to TRBJ2-3; 7 positions match TRBD2. This CDR3 is 15 amino acids long. Germline V gene lookup returns CDR1 MNHEY and CDR2 SVGEGT. V shed 8 bases, J shed 1 base, and the junction held 9 bases outside the gene matches. The CDR3 sequence is CASRVSGVRTDTQYF. CDR3 DNA sequence: TGTGCCAGCCGCGTCAGCGGGGTTCGCACAGATACGCAGTATTTT.

This clonotype was found a few times. The chain combines TRBV11-2 with TRBJ2-5; D is perhaps TRBD1 (6 bases). The CDR3 extends over 15 amino acids. V lost 2 bases and J lost 5, with 15 bases in between. CDR1 SGHAT and CDR2 FQNNGV come from the germline V gene. The CDR3 here is CASSLWTSRGETQYF. Here the CDR3 DNA reads TGTGCCAGCAGCTTATGGACTTCGAGGGGGGAGACCCAGTACTTC.

This clonotype was seen once. A single base separates this from a much larger clone, so it may be a read error. The chain links TRBV7-9 to TRBJ2-3; unclear D gene. V was pared by 6 bases and J by 1 base, with 17 bases between. The CDR3 runs 16 residues. Germline lookup yields CDR1 SEHNR and CDR2 FQNEAQ (reference sequence). The CDR3 nucleotides are TGTGCCAGCAGTCTTCCCCCCCAGTCTGGCACAGATACGCAGTATTTT. This sequence encodes CASSLPPQSGTDTQYF.

This clonotype has a handful of counts. This chain connects TRBV5-1 to TRBJ2-7, with D perhaps TRBD2 (6 bases). Germline V gene sequence: CDR1 SGHRS, CDR2 YFSETQ. This CDR3 region has 15 residues. The V gene lost 2 bases and the J gene lost 4 bases, with 16 bases spanning the gap. The CDR3 DNA reads TGCGCCAGCAGCTTAACTGCGGGACCTTCTTACGAGCAGTACTTC. Translating it yields CASSLTAGPSYEQYF.

V usage is TRBV19 and J usage is TRBJ1-2; no reliable D call. The CDR3 has 13 residues. V gave up 7 bases and J gave up 3 bases, with 12 bases separating them. Looked up from germline, CDR1 is LNHDA and CDR2 is SQIVND (reference sequence). DNA of the CDR3: TGTGCCAGTACCTTTGACGGGTACTATGGCTACACCTTC. Protein sequence: CASTFDGYYGYTF.

This clonotype was counted at least ten times. The CDR3 sequence is CASSDGQGGMYEQYF. The CDR3 DNA is TGTGCCAGCAGTGACGGACAGGGTGGTATGTACGAGCAGTACTTC. The genes are TRBV12-3 or TRBV12-4 and TRBJ2-7; 8 positions agree with TRBD1. The trim removed 5 bases at V and 4 bases at J, leaving 10 bases unmatched. This CDR3 is built from 15 residues.

This clonotype has at least ten counts. The rearrangement joins TRBV7-9 to TRBJ2-7, with no clear D. The CDR3 runs to 12 residues. Trimming shortened V by 4 bases and J by 5 bases, and 9 bases separated the two germline ends. Germline assignment: CDR1 SEHNR and CDR2 FQNEAQ (reference sequence). In DNA form, the CDR3 reads TGTGCCAGCAGCTCAGACTGGCACGAGCAGTACTTC. Translating it yields CASSSDWHEQYF.

Here the CDR3 reads CASSDSSTDTQYF. The DNA of the CDR3 is TGCGCCAGCAGCGACTCTAGCACAGATACGCAGTATTTT. J is TRBJ2-3 and V is TRBV5-1, with D unresolved. The length of the CDR3 is 13 residues. Trimming took off 4 bases at V and 0 bases at J, with 6 bases between the two ends. CDR1 is SGHRS and CDR2 is YFSETQ in the germline V gene.

This clonotype turned up a few times. The CDR3 reads CASSSGTATSYGYTF. CDR3 nucleotide sequence: TGTGCCAGCAGTTCAGGGACAGCAACCTCCTATGGCTACACCTTC. This chain joins TRBV5-6 and TRBJ1-2; 7 nucleotides agree with TRBD1. The length of the CDR3 is 15 residues. The junction had 11 bases not matched to a gene; V was cut back by 5 bases and J by 4 bases. In germline, CDR1 is SGHDT, CDR2 YYEEEE.

The J gene is TRBJ2-1, the V gene TRBV10-2; 10 nucleotides agree with TRBD2. The ends lost 7 bases at V and 2 bases at J; junction bases unmatched: 11. The CDR3 contains 17 residues. CDR1 is WSHSY and CDR2 is SAAADI in the germline V gene. CDR3 amino acids: CASNSGGPPHPYNEQFF. For the CDR3, the DNA is TGCGCCAGCAATAGCGGGGGGCCCCCCCACCCCTACAATGAGCAGTTCTTC.

This clonotype came up a few times. V and J are TRBV5-8 and TRBJ2-7; D unclear. Germline V gene data show CDR1 as SGHTS and CDR2 as YDEGEE. The CDR3 is 14 amino acids. The V end lost 2 bases, the J end lost 3 bases, and 12 bases lay between the germline ends. The CDR3 nucleotides are TGTGCCAGCAGCTTTAAGGGCGACCTCTACGAGCAGTACTTC. Residues: CASSFKGDLYEQYF.

The CDR3 reads CAISPSEGTGVTYGYTF. In nucleotides, the CDR3 is TGTGCCATCAGTCCCTCCGAGGGGACAGGGGTTACCTATGGCTACACCTTC. The chain employs TRBV10-3 and TRBJ1-2, with TRBD1 matching 10 bases. Germline V gene lookup returns CDR1 ENHRY and CDR2 SYGVKD. The CDR3 extends over 17 amino acids. V lost 5 bases and J lost 4; bases outside the gene matches: 13.

The V gene is TRBV7-9, the J gene TRBJ2-5, with D possibly matching TRBD1 (5 bases). The ends were cut back, 1 base at V and 0 bases at J, with 9 bases in the middle. Per the germline V gene, CDR1 is SEHNR and CDR2 is FQNEAQ (reference sequence). This CDR3 is built from 15 residues. Here the CDR3 reads CASSLGQGNQETQYF. CDR3 DNA sequence: TGTGCCAGCAGCTTAGGGCAGGGAAACCAAGAGACCCAGTACTTC.

J is TRBJ2-1 and V is TRBV6-1; the match to TRBD2 covers 9 bases. V shed 8 bases and J 8 bases; nucleotides not matched to a gene: 10. The CDR3 consists of 14 residues. The germline V gene has CDR1 MNHNS and CDR2 SASEGT. CDR3 sequence: CASGRGGRLDEQFF. The CDR3 region has the DNA TGTGCCAGCGGGCGGGGGGGCCGGTTAGATGAGCAGTTCTTC.